Following are 2 T cell receptor beta chains from one sample sequenced in a study of T-cell reconstitution after alpha-beta-depleted transplantation in children (dated by TCRdb to the mid-2010s). The sample's treatment or condition label is to be understood as: allogeneic hematopoietic cell transplantation with graft depleted of TCRalphabeta T cells and CD19 B cells. Preparation of the library involved PCR. This sample was sequenced with an Illumina HiSeq 2500. Molecular barcoding was employed in the preparation of TCR libraries, with unique molecular identifiers being used to normalize TCRbeta repertoire quantification. The public reads were reanalyzed by TCRdb: fastp trimming at Q25, MiXCR alignment, in-frame beta chains only. CDR3 protein sequences are deduplicated, and each keeps its most common genes and DNA. This sample is represented by roughly 500,000 distinct CDR3 sequences; more than 9% of them were singletons. The top ten constitute around 2% of the sample.

The sample here was PBMCs, taken before TCRalphabeta/CD19-depleted stem cell transplant. These receptors originate from a child younger than 10 with inherited bone marrow failure, due to receive a stem cell transplant.

In its sample, this clonotype was seen a few times. This CDR3 reads CASSPQGQGATTTNEKLFF. For the CDR3, the DNA is TGTGCCAGCTCACCCCAGGGACAGGGGGCAACAACGACTAATGAAAAACTGTTTTTT. The genes are TRBV18 and TRBJ1-4, with TRBD1 matching 12 bases. V was clipped by 3 bases and J by 2 bases; unmatched bases: 10. This CDR3 is 19 amino acids long. CDR1 and CDR2 (germline): KGHSH, LQKENI.

This clonotype has a count of ten or more. The rearrangement uses TRBV18 and TRBJ2-7, with 7 bases fitting TRBD2. V shed 6 bases and J 2 bases; nucleotides not matched to a gene: 13. CDR3 length: 16 amino acids. Per the germline V gene, CDR1 is KGHSH and CDR2 is LQKENI. CDR3 in amino acids: CASSQQIAGPAYEQYF. CDR3 DNA: TGTGCCAGCTCCCAGCAGATAGCGGGCCCAGCCTACGAGCAGTACTTC.